The present TCR beta chain was sequenced within a study of T-cell memory formation after mild COVID-19 (dated by TCRdb to the early 2020s). Looking at the study overall: Most TCR sequence clusters were specific to one of the two donors. The cohort comprised two young, previously healthy adult volunteers, one female and one male. In two donors, T-cell clones that expanded and contracted after mild COVID-19 were tracked by sequencing TCRalpha and TCRbeta repertoires over time.

These reads were obtained on an Illumina NovaSeq 6000. TCRalpha and TCRbeta cDNA libraries were built by 5'RACE with constant-segment primers, adding sample barcodes and unique molecular identifiers. RNA was extracted from every sample with Trizol reagent. Libraries were amplified in two PCR steps, with a second sample barcode and Illumina TruSeq adapters added in the second step. Libraries were sequenced on an Illumina NovaSeq with 2 x 150 bp paired-end reads. The source study handled its data this way. The reads were demultiplexed and collapsed into UMI-guided consensus sequences using migec v1.2.7. Using mixcr v2.1.11, UMI consensuses were aligned to TRA and TRB V and J templates and then assembled into clonotypes. Expanded or contracted clonotypes were those called significant by both edgeR and NoisET, with noise models trained on biological replicates. edgeR calls used a false discovery rate-adjusted p below 0.01 and a log2 fold-change threshold of 1. PCA with hierarchical clustering of max-normalized trajectories of the 1000 most abundant clonotypes was used as exploratory dynamics analysis. Separately sequenced CD4+ and CD8+ repertoires were used to assign a CD4 or CD8 phenotype to each responding clone. Using fastp at Q25 and MiXCR, TCRdb reprocessed the public reads and kept productive beta chains. When rows share a CDR3 protein, they turn into one entry using the most common DNA and genes. V and J calls and clone size were set by TCRdb, not the authors. The sample table holds about 310,000 distinct CDR3 sequences, of which around 15% were seen once. Roughly 22% of the sample is held by the ten biggest clonotypes.

General conclusions and limits of the study: Some responding clones were detected in pre-infection memory, suggesting pre-existing cross-reactive memory T cells joined the SARS-CoV-2 response. Contracting CD4+ clones turned up mainly in the CM and EM memory subsets, whereas EMRA was where CD8+ clones were enriched. SARS-CoV-2 specificity was not confirmed for the second-wave clones peaking on day 37. The study included only a couple of mild cases, and larger cohorts that include severe cases with pre-infection samples were judged to be necessary. From day 15 to 85, contracting clones showed balanced CD4/CD8 phenotypes, whereas a second wave of clones that expanded from day 15 to 37 leaned towards CD4+.

The CDR3 runs 16 amino acids, cysteine and phenylalanine included. Only CDR3 DNA remains: 48 bases, in frame from the first base. Here V drops 7 bases and J drops 4 bases, and the junction holds 13 bases not matched to any gene. The germline V gene specifies MNHEY as CDR1 and SVGEGT as CDR2. PBMCs were isolated by Ficoll-Paque density gradient centrifugation. This clonotype turned up a few times. This receptor's antigen is unknown. Within one base of it there is no much larger clone, and no base qualities were kept. This sequence uses TRBV6-2 or TRBV6-3 and TRBJ2-5, with TRBD2 matching 9 junction bases. Sequencing was performed on PBMCs or a T cell subset sorted from them (not recorded which). The receptor's source is a man between 18 and 29 years old who had mild COVID-19 (a few samples of this study predate the infection). The sample titles of this study are shuffled in the database, so cell type and time point are left out; the donor was told from shared clones. The CDR3 region: CASTPRAGGPTETQYF. Read as DNA, the sequence is TGTGCCAGCACCCCTCGGGCGGGGGGGCCCACAGAGACCCAGTACTTC.